These T cell receptor beta chains were read from a single sample in a study of blood T cells in healthy people across ages. From the 5' RACE reads, TCRdb called clonotypes with MiXCR, one entry per CDR3 protein. The sample holds 600,000 to 650,000 distinct CDR3 sequences, about 53% seen once. Sequenced: blood. The source of these receptors is a man between 60 and 75 years old in good health. Both conserved end residues are part of each CDR3. Not all rows give a size; the values are once, few, many and, for expanded clones, a class.

abundance	v_gene	j_gene	CDR3aa
-	TRBV10-3	TRBJ2-2	CAIWTSGTGELFF
few	TRBV24-1	TRBJ2-6	CATSLGQGPAGANVLTF
-	TRBV7-8	TRBJ2-6	CASSRDRPSGANVLTF
many	TRBV12-3/TRBV12-4	TRBJ2-5	CASSPTSGQETQYF
-	TRBV7-2	TRBJ2-5	CASSSFLQETQYF
-	TRBV28	TRBJ1-2	CATRGTIYGYTF
-	TRBV28	TRBJ2-5	CASSLGSGGGKRTQYF
few	TRBV11-2	TRBJ2-7	CASSSGVSSYEQYF
many	TRBV9	TRBJ2-6	CASSVGPSSGANVLTF
-	TRBV24-1	TRBJ2-7	CATSDLGQGGSYEQYF
-	TRBV7-2	TRBJ2-3	CASSSWTSEYTDTQYF
-	TRBV3-1	TRBJ2-5	CASSVQGETQYF
-	TRBV6-5	TRBJ1-1	CASSYSSQGFTEAFF
few	TRBV3-1	-	CASSQDLGEQYF
-	TRBV11-2	TRBJ1-6	CASSAGGRGAYNSPLHF
-	TRBV4-1	TRBJ1-2	CASRGNGYTF
-	TRBV7-2	TRBJ2-3	CASSSVDWRPDTQYF
-	TRBV13	TRBJ2-7	CASSLRGGYYEQYF
-	TRBV7-9	TRBJ2-5	CASSLVGRGRYEQYF
few	TRBV7-2	TRBJ2-3	CASSRAPSTDTQYF
-	TRBV3-1	TRBJ1-2	CASSSGQGKYGYTF
-	TRBV5-1	TRBJ2-1	CASSLEGLEYNEQFF
few	TRBV10-3	-	CAISEAGIQETQYF
-	TRBV21-1	TRBJ1-2	CASSKGAGADGYTF
few	TRBV6-5	TRBJ2-5	CASSYSKGQETQYF
-	TRBV10-3	TRBJ2-7	CAISEYPDSSYEQYF
few	TRBV6-5	TRBJ2-1	CASSSPGLAHNEQFF
-	TRBV7-9	TRBJ2-7	CASSPGLISYEQYF
-	TRBV29-1	TRBJ2-7	CSVEGWVTTGEQYF
few	TRBV4-2	TRBJ2-1	CASNGQGAVEQFF
-	TRBV3-1	TRBJ2-7	CASSQGFGGQYF
-	TRBV5-1	TRBJ2-1	CASSLHLNNNEQFF
few	TRBV2	TRBJ1-1	CASSWGQGATEAFF
-	TRBV20-1	TRBJ1-1	CSVGGGNTEAFF
-	TRBV7-8	TRBJ1-2	CASSPGGGQGNYGYTF
once	TRBV5-6	TRBJ2-6	CASSAPGQVSSGANVLTF
-	TRBV3-1	TRBJ2-3	CASSQAAKALTDTQYF
many	TRBV4-1	TRBJ2-5	CASSQQRGETQYF
-	TRBV7-2	TRBJ2-3	CASSSSGLFSTDTQYF
-	TRBV11-2	TRBJ1-2	CASSGPVNDGYTF
-	TRBV11-2	TRBJ2-5	CASSFRPAQETQYF
many	TRBV7-9	TRBJ2-5	CASSLASGGTPGETQYF
-	TRBV4-1	TRBJ1-5	CASSLTGLTNQPQHF
-	TRBV20-1	TRBJ1-2	CNAPVGREGYGYTF
-	TRBV6-2/TRBV6-3	TRBJ2-1	CASSYSRDRGGNEQFF
-	TRBV5-1	TRBJ2-5	CASSWKTRNQETQYF
-	TRBV3-1	TRBJ2-1	CASSQDLAGGRPYNEQFF
-	TRBV28	TRBJ1-5	CASTLTGGYQPQHF
-	TRBV10-3	TRBJ1-2	CAISETDRVIHGYTF
-	TRBV6-4	TRBJ2-3	CASSDMGLASDTQYF
-	TRBV7-2	TRBJ2-1	CASSPISGGAYNEQLF
once	TRBV7-9	TRBJ2-1	CATGEQGIYEQFF
-	TRBV19	TRBJ2-1	CASSITGYNEQFF
-	TRBV11-2	TRBJ2-3	CASSPYTGLAGGSTDTQYF
-	TRBV10-3	TRBJ2-5	CAIEDKGTQYF
-	TRBV11-2	TRBJ2-3	CASSFGTSGGPDTQYF
-	TRBV2	TRBJ1-1	CASSEAERLNTEAFF